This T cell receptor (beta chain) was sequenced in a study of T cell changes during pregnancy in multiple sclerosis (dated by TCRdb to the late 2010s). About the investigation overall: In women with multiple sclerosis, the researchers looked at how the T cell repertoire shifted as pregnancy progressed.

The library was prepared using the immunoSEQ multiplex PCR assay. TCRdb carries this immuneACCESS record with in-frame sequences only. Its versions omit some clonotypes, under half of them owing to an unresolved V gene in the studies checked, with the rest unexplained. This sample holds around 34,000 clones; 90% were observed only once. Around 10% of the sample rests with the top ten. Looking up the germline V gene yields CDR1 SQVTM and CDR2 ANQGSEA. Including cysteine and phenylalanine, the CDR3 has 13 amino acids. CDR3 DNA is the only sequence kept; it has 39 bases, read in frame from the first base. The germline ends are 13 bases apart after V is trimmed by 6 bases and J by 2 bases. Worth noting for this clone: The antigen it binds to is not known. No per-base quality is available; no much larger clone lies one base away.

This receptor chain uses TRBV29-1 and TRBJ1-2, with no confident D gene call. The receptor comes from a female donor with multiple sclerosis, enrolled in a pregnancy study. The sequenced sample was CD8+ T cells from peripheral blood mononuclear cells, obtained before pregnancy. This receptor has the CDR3 CSVTLATNYGYTF. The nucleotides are TGCAGCGTGACTCTCGCGACCAACTATGGCTACACCTTC.